This T cell receptor beta chain appears in the sequencing data of a study of control samples from healthy donors and cancer patients. Profiling relied on immunoSEQ multiplex PCR, and the TCRdb table lists in-frame clones only, not all of them. The sample holds some 150,000 clones; roughly 94% are singletons and the top ten take approximately 14%. The sample consisted of blood. The sequence was collected from a man aged 40-50 years in good health.

CDR3 sequence: CASSQMGPGLSRNSPLHF. As DNA, the CDR3 is TGTGCCAGCAGTCAGATGGGGCCTGGTCTCTCAAGAAATTCACCCCTCCACTTT. The chain recombines TRBV2 with TRBJ1-6; D is possibly TRBD1 (5 bases). V lost 5 bases to trimming and J lost 7 bases, with 24 bases between them. Looked up from germline, CDR1 is SNHLY and CDR2 is FYNNEI. The CDR3 is 18 amino acids.